These T cell receptor beta chains were read from a single sample in a study of T cell changes during pregnancy in multiple sclerosis. Sequencing was performed with immunoSEQ multiplex PCR; in TCRdb, only in-frame clones are kept and a portion is missing. The sample contains around 75,000 clones, around 90% of which appear only once. The sample consisted of CD4+ T cells from peripheral blood mononuclear cells, taken in the third trimester of pregnancy. These receptors all come from a female donor in good health, enrolled as a control in a pregnancy study. Each CDR3 is given with its conserved first and last residue. The D gene is left open where the match is weak. Size is omitted from some rows. Given values are once, few, many or a class for expanded clones.

d_call	v_call	clone_size	j_call	cdr3_nt	cdr3_aa
TRBD1	TRBV14	-	TRBJ1-1	TGTGCCAGCAGCCAAGGACAGGGGATGATGAACACTGAAGCTTTCTTT	CASSQGQGMMNTEAFF
-	TRBV30	-	TRBJ1-2	TGTGCCTGGAGCAGGGACTGGGGAGATGGCTACACCTTC	CAWSRDWGDGYTF
TRBD2	TRBV5-1	-	TRBJ2-5	TGCGCCAGCAGCTTCTTAGCGGGGGGCCCTGAGACCCAGTACTTC	CASSFLAGGPETQYF
TRBD2	TRBV5-1	-	TRBJ2-3	TGCGCCAGCAGCTCGGGAATTATGCTAGCGGGTGCACGCACAGATACGCAGTATTTT	CASSSGIMLAGARTDTQYF
-	TRBV7-2	-	TRBJ1-1	TGTGCCAGCAGCTTAGCATTCCGAGCCGTGGGGAGGGACACTGAAGCTTTCTTT	CASSLAFRAVGRDTEAFF
-	TRBV30	-	TRBJ1-5	TGTGCCTGGAGTGGAACCATTCATAGAGATCCCCAGCATTTT	CAWSGTIHRDPQHF
TRBD1	TRBV5-3	-	TRBJ1-2	TGTGCCAGAACCCACGGCGGGACAGTGTTTAACTATGGCTACACCTTC	CARTHGGTVFNYGYTF
TRBD2	TRBV7-9	-	TRBJ2-5	TGTGCCAGCAGCCCGGGACTAGCGGGGAACTGGGAGACCCAGTACTTC	CASSPGLAGNWETQYF
TRBD2	TRBV7-2	-	TRBJ2-3	TGTGCCAGCAGCTCTCTAGCGGGGGGACGTAGAGATACGCAGTATTTT	CASSSLAGGRRDTQYF
TRBD1	TRBV2	-	TRBJ1-4	TGTGCCAGCAGCACCGACAGGGATGAAAAACTGTTTTTT	CASSTDRDEKLFF
-	TRBV2	-	TRBJ2-5	TGTGCCAGCTCCCAAGGGGCAAACTTCTACGTACAAGAGACCCAGTACTTC	CASSQGANFYVQETQYF
-	TRBV5-6	-	TRBJ1-2	TGTGCCAGCAGCCGCGAAATTCTCACAGGGTTTCCTAACTATGGCTACACCTTC	CASSREILTGFPNYGYTF
TRBD1	TRBV7-3	-	TRBJ1-1	TGTGCCAGCAGCTTAACGTCAGGGGGTGCCACTGAAGCTTTCTTT	CASSLTSGGATEAFF
-	TRBV11-3	-	TRBJ1-6	TGTGCCAGCAGCTCCCTCAGCGATAATTCACCCCTCCACTTT	CASSSLSDNSPLHF
TRBD1	TRBV18	-	TRBJ1-1	TGTGCCAGCTCAGCCGGGACAGGGTTGAACACTGAAGCTTTCTTT	CASSAGTGLNTEAFF
TRBD1	TRBV7-8	-	TRBJ1-4	TGTGCCAGCAGCTTAAGGACAGGGGGGGAAAAACTGTTTTTT	CASSLRTGGEKLFF
-	TRBV29-1	-	TRBJ2-7	TGCAGCGTTGAGGGTCTACAGGGGGGGACCTACGAGCAGTACTTC	CSVEGLQGGTYEQYF
-	TRBV6-5	-	TRBJ1-1	TGTGCCAGCAGTTACTCCCGGAGCCGGAACACTGAAGCTTTCTTT	CASSYSRSRNTEAFF
-	TRBV7-9	-	TRBJ2-4	TGTGCCAGCAGCTTGGCCGATTATAAGTCCAAAAACATTCAGTACTTC	CASSLADYKSKNIQYF
-	TRBV6-5	-	TRBJ1-2	TGTGCCAGCAGTCCCGACAGCCGCTATGGCTACACCTTC	CASSPDSRYGYTF
TRBD2	TRBV6-1	-	TRBJ2-3	TGTGCCAGCAGTGAAGCTCTAGCGGGGGGCCTCGGCGATACGCAGTATTTT	CASSEALAGGLGDTQYF
TRBD2	TRBV5-1	-	TRBJ2-7	TGCGCCAGCACTCTAGCGGCCTCCTACGAGCAGTACTTC	CASTLAASYEQYF
-	TRBV15	-	TRBJ2-7	TGTGCCACCAGGATCGGGTTGAAGACCTACGAGCAGTACTTC	CATRIGLKTYEQYF
-	TRBV4-1	-	TRBJ1-3	TGCGCCAGCAGTCTCCAGGAAGTCTACTCTGGAAACACCATATATTTT	CASSLQEVYSGNTIYF
TRBD1	TRBV2	-	TRBJ1-6	TGTGCCAGCAGTGGACAGGGAGATTCACCCCTCCACTTT	CASSGQGDSPLHF
-	TRBV19	-	TRBJ2-2	TGTGCCAGTAGATCTCCAGGGGAAACCGGGGAGCTGTTTTTT	CASRSPGETGELFF
TRBD2	TRBV2	-	TRBJ2-1	TGTGCCAGCAGACTAGCGGGGGGACATGAGCAGTTCTTC	CASRLAGGHEQFF
TRBD2	TRBV6-5	-	TRBJ2-1	TGTGCCAGCACCATGACTAGCGGGGGGGCGGATGAGCAGTTCTTC	CASTMTSGGADEQFF
TRBD1	TRBV5-1	-	TRBJ2-5	TGCGCCAGCAGCTTGGACAGGGGGTCGGAGACCCAGTACTTC	CASSLDRGSETQYF
-	TRBV30	once	TRBJ1-1	TGTGCCTCAGGACAACCGAACACTGAAGCTTTCTTT	CASGQPNTEAFF
TRBD1	TRBV6-6	-	TRBJ1-1	TGTGCCAGCAGCCCCGGGACAGTGAACACTGAAGCTTTCTTT	CASSPGTVNTEAFF
TRBD1	TRBV11-3	-	TRBJ1-4	TGTGCCAGCAGCCGCCAGGGACAGGGTAATGAAAAACTGTTTTTT	CASSRQGQGNEKLFF
TRBD2	TRBV4-3	-	TRBJ2-2	TGCGCCAGCTCGGGACTAGGAGCCGGGGAGCTGTTTTTT	CASSGLGAGELFF
TRBD1	TRBV7-3	-	TRBJ2-1	TGTGCCAGCAGCTTAACCGGGACAGCCAAGTACAATGAGCAGTTCTTC	CASSLTGTAKYNEQFF
-	TRBV5-1	-	TRBJ1-1	TGCGCCAGCAGCTTTGCGGGGAACACTGAAGCTTTCTTT	CASSFAGNTEAFF
-	TRBV5-1	-	TRBJ2-6	TGCGCCAGCAGCTTTTACCGGGATACTGGGGCCAACGTCCTGACTTTC	CASSFYRDTGANVLTF
TRBD2	TRBV5-1	-	TRBJ2-7	TGCGCCAGCAGCGGGACCAGCGGGGGGGTAACGAAGCAGTACTTC	CASSGTSGGVTKQYF
-	TRBV6-6	-	TRBJ2-7	TGTGCCAGCAGTTACGTGCAGGGCCCCTCCTACGAGCAGTACTTC	CASSYVQGPSYEQYF
-	TRBV15	-	TRBJ1-1	TGTGCCACCAGCACAGACAGGAACACTGAAGCTTTCTTT	CATSTDRNTEAFF
-	TRBV6-1	-	TRBJ1-2	TGTGCCAGCAGTGAAGATATGCGGGGACGCTATGGCTACACCTTC	CASSEDMRGRYGYTF
-	TRBV11-2	once	TRBJ2-2	TGTGCCAGCAGCCCCGGGACATCGAACACCGGGGAGCTGTTTTTT	CASSPGTSNTGELFF
-	TRBV29-1	-	TRBJ2-5	TGCAGCGTTGAAAAGGCCGGGACAATGTCAGAGACCCAGTACTTC	CSVEKAGTMSETQYF
TRBD1	TRBV7-9	-	TRBJ1-6	TGTGCCAGCAGCTGGACAGGGGGTTCATCCTATAATTCACCCCTCCACTTT	CASSWTGGSSYNSPLHF
TRBD1	TRBV9	-	TRBJ1-4	TGTGCCAGCAGCGTAGGGGGGACAGGGAAGGAAAAACTGTTTTTT	CASSVGGTGKEKLFF
-	TRBV5-4	-	TRBJ2-1	TGTGCCAGCAGCTCGGGGGTAGGGCCCACCTACAATGAGCAGTTCTTC	CASSSGVGPTYNEQFF
TRBD1	TRBV29-1	-	TRBJ1-1	TGCAGCGTTGGGACAGGCATGAACACTGAAGCTTTCTTT	CSVGTGMNTEAFF
-	TRBV30	-	TRBJ1-6	TGTGCCTGGAGGGGGGGGTCGGATAATTCACCCCTCCACTTT	CAWRGGSDNSPLHF
TRBD1	TRBV18	once	TRBJ1-4	TGTGCCAGCTCACGGACAGGGGAAGGCGAAAAACTGTTTTTT	CASSRTGEGEKLFF
TRBD1	TRBV9	-	TRBJ1-6	TGTGCCAGCAGCTCCAATAAGGGGGCGTCCCAGAATTCACCCCTCCACTTT	CASSSNKGASQNSPLHF
-	TRBV5-1	-	TRBJ2-7	TGCGCCAGCTCCTTAGGCGGCTACGAGCAGTACTTC	CASSLGGYEQYF
TRBD2	TRBV9	once	TRBJ2-3	TGTGCCAGCAGCGTAGGGGCGGGGGGGCGAGATACGCAGTATTTT	CASSVGAGGRDTQYF
-	TRBV7-2	-	TRBJ1-2	TGTGCCAGCAGCTTATCCAGGGTTGGAAACTATGGCTACACCTTC	CASSLSRVGNYGYTF
-	TRBV2	-	TRBJ2-3	TGTGCCAGCAGCGTTACAGATACGCAGTATTTT	CASSVTDTQYF
-	TRBV6-1	once	TRBJ1-2	TGTGCCAGCAGTGAGGACAGTGACTATGGCTACACCTTC	CASSEDSDYGYTF
-	TRBV18	-	TRBJ1-5	TGTGCCAGCTCACCAGACAACGGGGGGCAGCCCCAGCATTTT	CASSPDNGGQPQHF
TRBD2	TRBV4-1	-	TRBJ2-2	TGCGCCAGCAGCCAAGATCCCCCTAGCGGGGGAATCGGGGAGCTGTTTTTT	CASSQDPPSGGIGELFF
-	TRBV4-3	-	TRBJ2-7	TGCGCCAGCAGCCATAGCGGTAGCTCCTACGAGCAGTACTTC	CASSHSGSSYEQYF
-	TRBV4-3	-	TRBJ1-3	TGCGCCAGCAGCAGCGGCTACTCTGGAAACACCATATATTTT	CASSSGYSGNTIYF
-	TRBV30	-	TRBJ1-6	TGTGCCTGGAGCGTACCGAGACAGTCAAGCTCCTATAATTCACCCCTCCACTTT	CAWSVPRQSSSYNSPLHF
-	TRBV7-2	-	TRBJ1-1	TGTGCCAGCAGCTTAGTTGGGGGGACTTGGACTGAAGCTTTCTTT	CASSLVGGTWTEAFF